The source of this TCR beta chain is a study of shared clonotypes between healthy human individuals. Libraries were prepared by immunoSEQ multiplex PCR; TCRdb keeps only in-frame clonotypes and omits some of them. The sample holds about 680,000 clones, more than 70% seen once. Trimming took off 8 bases at V and 4 bases at J, with 16 bases between the two ends. Germline CDR1 WSHSY, CDR2 SAAADI. CDR3 length: 14 residues. This receptor was taken from a woman in her 30s in good health. The gene calls are TRBV10-2 and TRBJ2-3; TRBD1 is a possible D gene (5 bases). The sequenced sample consisted of memory CD4+ T cells sorted from blood. Described subset: CD45RA-negative fraction. The CDR3 nucleotides are TGCGCCAGCGGCCCCACAAGGGGCGCAGATACGCAGTATTTT. It codes for CASGPTRGADTQYF.